The 7 T cell receptor beta chains listed next were all sequenced from one sample in a study of spatial heterogeneity in lung cancer. TCRdb processed the 5' RACE reads anew with MiXCR; each CDR3 protein has one entry. Altogether about 27,000 distinct CDR3 sequences are present, roughly 5.4% being singletons, with the ten largest covering more than 20%. The sample's time point: blood at routine non-recurrence follow-up after resection. The specimen was PBMCs, collected at follow-up. The receptor source for this set is a female donor with early-stage non-small cell lung cancer.

In this sample, this clonotype turned up a few times. The rearrangement uses TRBV7-2 and TRBJ2-1, with D hard to call. Germline assignment: CDR1 SGHTA and CDR2 FQGNSA. Trimming took off 6 bases at V and 9 bases at J, with 9 bases between the two ends. This CDR3 contains 11 residues. This CDR3 reads CASSYGPEQFF. The DNA for the CDR3 is TGTGCCAGCAGTTACGGACCTGAGCAGTTCTTC. The complete variable domain, with remaining parts taken from reference TRBV7-2 and TRBJ2-1, reads GAGVSQSPSNKVTEKGKDVELRCDPISGHTALYWYRQSLGQGLEFLIYFQGNSAPDKSGLPSDRFSAERTGGSVSTLTIQRTQQEDSAVYLCASSYGPEQFFGPGTRLTVL.

This clonotype was found many times. The CDR3 reads CASSRDSHSNQPQHF. As DNA, the CDR3 is TGTGCCAGCAGTCGAGACAGTCATAGCAATCAGCCCCAGCATTTT. The chain uses TRBV7-9 and TRBJ1-5, with a tentative D call TRBD1 (5 bases). The CDR3 is 15 residues long. Per germline, CDR1 SEHNR and CDR2 FQNEAQ (reference sequence). The V end was cut by 6 bases, the J end by 0 bases, with 12 bases between. The full variable domain, its missing parts supplied by reference TRBV7-9 and TRBJ1-5, is DTGVSQNPRHKITKRGQNVTFRCDPISEHNRLYWYRQTLGQGPEFLTYFQNEAQLEKSRLLSDRFSAERPKGSFSTLEIQRTEQGDSAMYLCASSRDSHSNQPQHFGDGTRLSIL.

At least ten counts were recorded for this clonotype. This sequence joins TRBV28 and TRBJ2-7; D not certain. Trimming cost V 9 bases and J 7 bases, with 13 bases left between them. The germline V gene encodes CDR1 MDHEN and CDR2 SYDVKM. The CDR3 length is 11 residues. DNA of the CDR3: TGTGCCAGTAGGGCAGTTCGAGAGCAGTACTTC. This sequence encodes CASRAVREQYF.

In this sample, this clonotype turned up many times. J is TRBJ1-3 and V is TRBV6-5, with D maybe TRBD1 (5 bases). Germline-derived CDR1 and CDR2 are MNHEY and SVGAGI. Trimming took 6 bases from V and 0 from J, leaving 12 bases between them. The length of the CDR3 is 15 residues. The CDR3 spells CASRPPGPSGNTIYF. The CDR3 DNA reads as TGTGCCAGCAGACCGCCGGGGCCCTCTGGAAACACCATATATTTT.

The table lists this clonotype with many counts. The chain uses TRBV3-1 and TRBJ1-1; a weak D match, TRBD1 (5 bases). Deletions cut 0 bases from V and 11 bases from J, with 16 bases between. CDR1 and CDR2 from the germline V gene are LGHDT and YNNKEL (reference sequence). This CDR3 is built from 14 residues. In DNA, the CDR3 is TGTGCCAGCAGCCAAGAAGGGACGGGGAGGATGGCTTTCTTT. The encoded protein is CASSQEGTGRMAFF.

This clonotype has a count of ten or more. The chain has TRBV6-5 and TRBJ2-7, with a weak D call TRBD2 (6 bases). This CDR3 has 12 amino acids. Germline V gives CDR1 MNHEY, CDR2 SVGAGI. V lost 4 bases and J lost 3, with 7 bases in between. The DNA of the CDR3 is TGTGCCAGCAGTTCGGGACTCTACGAGCAGTACTTC. Translation gives CASSSGLYEQYF.

This clonotype was recorded many times. This rearrangement joins TRBV7-2 to TRBJ2-7; D perhaps matches TRBD2 (6 bases). The CDR3 is 14 amino acids. Trimming shortened V by 5 bases and J by 2 bases, and 13 bases separated the two germline ends. Per germline, CDR1 SGHTA and CDR2 FQGNSA. The DNA for the CDR3 is TGTGCCAGCAGCCAGGGTAGCGGCCCCTACGAGCAGTACTTC. Amino acids: CASSQGSGPYEQYF.